The rows below give T cell receptor beta chains drawn from one sample of a study of OX40 agonist ivuxolimab in advanced cancers. Assay used: immunoSEQ multiplex PCR; TCRdb lists only in-frame clones, some missing. The data show about 110,000 clones, around nine tenths seen once. This specimen consisted of CD4+ or CD8+ T cells sorted from blood, obtained in a trial of the OX40 agonist ivuxolimab. Every receptor here comes from an adult with an advanced solid tumor such as melanoma, head and neck, liver or kidney cancer. The CDR3 runs from the conserved cysteine through the conserved F or W. The order of the fields is V gene, D gene, J gene, clone size, CDR3 DNA, CDR3 protein. The D gene is left open where the match is weak. Size is stated for part of the rows, as once, few or many counts, or as a class when the clone is expanded.

v_gene: TRBV6-5; d_gene: -; j_gene: TRBJ2-7; abundance: -; CDR3nt: TGTGCCAGCAGCTTTGGGGCCTCGGGGCTGGAGCAGTACTTC; CDR3aa: CASSFGASGLEQYF
v_gene: TRBV11-2; d_gene: -; j_gene: TRBJ2-1; abundance: -; CDR3nt: TGTGCCAGCAGCTTAGAAATATTGGCCGGGTCGTTCTTC; CDR3aa: CASSLEILAGSFF
v_gene: TRBV4-1; d_gene: -; j_gene: TRBJ1-5; abundance: -; CDR3nt: TGCGCCAGCAGCCAAGATCCGGGGAGCCAGCCCCAGCATTTT; CDR3aa: CASSQDPGSQPQHF
v_gene: TRBV9; d_gene: -; j_gene: TRBJ1-2; abundance: -; CDR3nt: TGTGCCAGCAGCGTATTGCTACCCAACTATGGCTACACCTTC; CDR3aa: CASSVLLPNYGYTF
v_gene: TRBV7-9; d_gene: -; j_gene: TRBJ2-2; abundance: -; CDR3nt: TGTGCCAGCAGCATCGGAGGGGGGAACACCGGGGAGCTGTTTTTT; CDR3aa: CASSIGGGNTGELFF
v_gene: TRBV7-2; d_gene: TRBD1; j_gene: TRBJ2-7; abundance: -; CDR3nt: TGTGCCAGCAGCTTGGGGACAGGGCACTCCTACGAGCAGTACTTC; CDR3aa: CASSLGTGHSYEQYF
v_gene: TRBV7-8; d_gene: -; j_gene: TRBJ2-5; abundance: -; CDR3nt: TGTGCCAGCAGCCACAGCGAGACCCAGTACTTC; CDR3aa: CASSHSETQYF
v_gene: TRBV7-9; d_gene: TRBD1; j_gene: TRBJ1-1; abundance: once; CDR3nt: TGTGCCAGCAGAGACAGGGTGGCTTTCTTT; CDR3aa: CASRDRVAFF
v_gene: TRBV7-2; d_gene: -; j_gene: TRBJ2-3; abundance: once; CDR3nt: TGTGCCAGCAGCTTACGAGGGTGGGGCTCAGATACGCAGTATTTT; CDR3aa: CASSLRGWGSDTQYF
v_gene: TRBV28; d_gene: -; j_gene: TRBJ1-5; abundance: -; CDR3nt: TGTGCCAGCAGTTCCCCCGGACAGACAAGCAATCAGCCCCAGCATTTT; CDR3aa: CASSSPGQTSNQPQHF
v_gene: TRBV7-2; d_gene: TRBD2; j_gene: TRBJ2-3; abundance: -; CDR3nt: TGTGCCAGCAGCTTCCAGGGACTAGCGGGGGGGCTAGATACGCAGTATTTT; CDR3aa: CASSFQGLAGGLDTQYF
v_gene: TRBV7-2; d_gene: -; j_gene: TRBJ1-5; abundance: few; CDR3nt: TGTGCCAGCAGCTCCCGGGGTAGTCAGCCCCAGCATTTT; CDR3aa: CASSSRGSQPQHF
v_gene: TRBV4-2; d_gene: -; j_gene: TRBJ2-7; abundance: -; CDR3nt: TGTGCCAGCAGCCCTCCCCAAGGGGGCTCCTACGAGCAGTACTTC; CDR3aa: CASSPPQGGSYEQYF
v_gene: TRBV5-6; d_gene: TRBD1; j_gene: TRBJ1-5; abundance: few; CDR3nt: TGTGCCAGCAGCTTGGCGACAGGGGGCAATCAGCCCCAGCATTTT; CDR3aa: CASSLATGGNQPQHF
v_gene: TRBV18; d_gene: TRBD1; j_gene: TRBJ1-2; abundance: -; CDR3nt: TGTGCCAGCTCACCTCTGGACAGGACTGTTGGCTACACCTTC; CDR3aa: CASSPLDRTVGYTF
v_gene: TRBV5-6; d_gene: -; j_gene: TRBJ1-6; abundance: -; CDR3nt: TGTGCCAGCAGCTTCGGGTATAATTCACCCCTCCACTTT; CDR3aa: CASSFGYNSPLHF